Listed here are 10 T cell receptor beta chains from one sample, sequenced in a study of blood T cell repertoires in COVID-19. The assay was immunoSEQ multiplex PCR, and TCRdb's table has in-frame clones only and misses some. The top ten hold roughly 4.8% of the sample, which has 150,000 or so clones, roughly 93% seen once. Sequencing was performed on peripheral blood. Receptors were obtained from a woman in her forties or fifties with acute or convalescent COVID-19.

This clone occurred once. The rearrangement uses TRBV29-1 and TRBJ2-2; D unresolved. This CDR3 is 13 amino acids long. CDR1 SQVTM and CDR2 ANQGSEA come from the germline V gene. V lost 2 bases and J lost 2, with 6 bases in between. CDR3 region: CSVEQTNTGELFF. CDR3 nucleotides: TGCAGCGTTGAACAGACTAACACCGGGGAGCTGTTTTTT.

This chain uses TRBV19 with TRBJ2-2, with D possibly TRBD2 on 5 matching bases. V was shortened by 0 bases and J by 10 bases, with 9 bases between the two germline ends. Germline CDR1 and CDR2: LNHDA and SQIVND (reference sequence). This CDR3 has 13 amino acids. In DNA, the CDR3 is TGTGCCAGTAGTATAGATCCGAGGGAGGAGCTGTTTTTT. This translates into CASSIDPREELFF.

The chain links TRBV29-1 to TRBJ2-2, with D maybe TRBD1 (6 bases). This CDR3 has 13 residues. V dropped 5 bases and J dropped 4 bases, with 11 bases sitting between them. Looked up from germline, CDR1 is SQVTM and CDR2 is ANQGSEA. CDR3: CSVRQARTGELFF. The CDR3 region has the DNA TGCAGCGTTCGACAGGCTCGCACCGGGGAGCTGTTTTTT.

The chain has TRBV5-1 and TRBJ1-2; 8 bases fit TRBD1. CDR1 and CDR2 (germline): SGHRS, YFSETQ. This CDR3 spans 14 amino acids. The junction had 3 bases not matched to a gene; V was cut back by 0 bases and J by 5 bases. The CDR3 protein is CASSLGDRWYGYTF. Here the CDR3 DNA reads TGCGCCAGCAGCTTGGGGGACAGGTGGTATGGCTACACCTTC.

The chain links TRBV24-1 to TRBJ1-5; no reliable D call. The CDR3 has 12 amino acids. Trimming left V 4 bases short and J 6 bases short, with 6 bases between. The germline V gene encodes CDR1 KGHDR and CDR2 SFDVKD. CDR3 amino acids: CATSEGGQPQHF. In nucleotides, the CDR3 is TGTGCCACCAGTGAAGGAGGTCAGCCCCAGCATTTT.

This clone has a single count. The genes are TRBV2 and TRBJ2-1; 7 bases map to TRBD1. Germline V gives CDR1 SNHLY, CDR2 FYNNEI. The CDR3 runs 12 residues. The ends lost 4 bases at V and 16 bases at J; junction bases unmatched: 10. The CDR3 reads CASSGGGQNIFF. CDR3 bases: TGTGCCAGCAGTGGAGGGGGACAGAATATCTTCTTC.

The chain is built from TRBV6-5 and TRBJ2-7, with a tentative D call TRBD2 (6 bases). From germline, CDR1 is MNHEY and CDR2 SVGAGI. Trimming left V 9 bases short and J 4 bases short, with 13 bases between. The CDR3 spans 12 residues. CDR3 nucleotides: TGTGCCAGTGGGGGGACGGATTACGAGCAGTACTTC. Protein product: CASGGTDYEQYF.

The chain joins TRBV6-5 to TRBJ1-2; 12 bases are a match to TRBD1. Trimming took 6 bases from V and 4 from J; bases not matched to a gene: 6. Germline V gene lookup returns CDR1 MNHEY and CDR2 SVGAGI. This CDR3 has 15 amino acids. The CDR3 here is CASSPGTGGIYGYTF. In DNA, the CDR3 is TGTGCCAGCAGCCCCGGGACAGGGGGCATCTATGGCTACACCTTC.

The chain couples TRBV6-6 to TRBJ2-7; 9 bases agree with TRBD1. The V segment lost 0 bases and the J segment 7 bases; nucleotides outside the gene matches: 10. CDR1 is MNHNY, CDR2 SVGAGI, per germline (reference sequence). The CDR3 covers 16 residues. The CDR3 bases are TGTGCCAGCAGTTACTCCGATAGGACAGGGGATCGGGAGCAGTACTTC. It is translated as CASSYSDRTGDREQYF.

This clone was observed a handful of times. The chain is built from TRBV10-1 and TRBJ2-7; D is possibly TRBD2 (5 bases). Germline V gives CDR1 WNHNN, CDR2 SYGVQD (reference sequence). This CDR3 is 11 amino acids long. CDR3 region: CPYAGDYEQYF. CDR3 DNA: TGCCCCTACGCCGGGGATTACGAGCAGTACTTC.